Listed below are T cell receptor beta chains from one sample, sequenced in a study of T cell clones after liver transplantation. The assay was immunoSEQ multiplex PCR, and TCRdb's table has in-frame clones only and misses some. In the table there are 55,000 to 70,000 clones, about 91% of which are singletons. The sequenced sample was CD4+ T cells from blood, obtained about 26 months after liver transplant. These receptors were taken from a human patient who received a liver transplant. The graft donor may have given rise to some T cells. Each CDR3 is given with its conserved first and last residue. D genes are given only for firm matches. Size is omitted from some rows. Given values are once, few, many or a class for expanded clones.

abundance | d_gene | j_gene | v_gene | CDR3nt | CDR3aa
. | . | TRBJ1-1 | TRBV5-5 | TGTGCCAGATCCAGGGCCTCTGAAGCTTTCTTT | CARSRASEAFF
. | TRBD1 | TRBJ2-5 | TRBV10-3 | TGTGCCATCAGTGAAATGGGACAGGGACAAGAGACCCAGTACTTC | CAISEMGQGQETQYF
. | . | TRBJ2-1 | TRBV7-3 | TGTGCCAGCAGCTTATCCTCTAGGAATGAGCAGTTCTTC | CASSLSSRNEQFF
. | TRBD2 | TRBJ2-2 | TRBV5-1 | TGCGCCAGCAGCGTTGCGTCTAGCGGATCGAACACCGGGGAGCTGTTTTTT | CASSVASSGSNTGELFF
. | . | TRBJ2-1 | TRBV5-1 | TGCGCCAGCAGGACGCGGGGCATTAATGAGCAGTTCTTC | CASRTRGINEQFF
. | TRBD2 | TRBJ2-1 | TRBV7-2 | TGTGCCAGCAGACCCACATGGGGGGGGACGAGCTCCTACAATGAGCAGTTCTTC | CASRPTWGGTSSYNEQFF
once | TRBD1 | TRBJ1-5 | TRBV19 | TGTGCCAGTAGTAGGTCAGGGGGTAGTCAGCCCCAGCATTTT | CASSRSGGSQPQHF
once | . | TRBJ1-3 | TRBV5-6 | TGTGCCAGCAGCAACGGGGGGTCTGGAAACACCATATATTTT | CASSNGGSGNTIYF
. | . | TRBJ2-4 | TRBV27 | TGTGCCAGCAGTTTACTGGGGCTGGACAAAAACATTCAGTACTTC | CASSLLGLDKNIQYF
. | . | TRBJ2-1 | TRBV11-2 | TGTGCCAGCAGCTTAGCCTCCAATGAGCAGTTCTTC | CASSLASNEQFF
. | TRBD2 | TRBJ2-7 | TRBV5-6 | TGTGCCAGCAGCCGAGAGGGACTAGCGGGAGAAGAGCAGTACTTC | CASSREGLAGEEQYF
. | . | TRBJ2-3 | TRBV23-1 | TGCGCCAGCAGTCAATCTAGGTGGTTCTTTCCAGATACGCAGTATTTT | CASSQSRWFFPDTQYF
. | . | TRBJ1-2 | TRBV5-4 | TGTGCCAGCAGCTTGGCCGGGCAAGGTGGCTACACCTTC | CASSLAGQGGYTF
few | . | TRBJ1-3 | TRBV5-6 | TGTGCCAGCAGCTTGGGGATTTCTGGAAACACCATATATTTT | CASSLGISGNTIYF
. | . | TRBJ1-1 | TRBV6-1 | TGTGCCAGCAGCTTCAAGAACACTGAAGCTTTCTTT | CASSFKNTEAFF